The clone carrying this T cell receptor (beta chain) showed up just once. As yet, its antigen is unknown. V shed 4 bases and J 0 bases; nucleotides not matched to a gene: 6. In germline, CDR1 is MDHEN, CDR2 SYDVKM. The CDR3 contains 16 residues. As it was prepared, the TCRbeta library received unique molecular identifiers. TCRdb re-derived calls from the PCR reads in MiXCR, one entry per CDR3 protein. The sample has 800,000 to 1,000,000 distinct CDR3 sequences, about 31% seen once. This entry is derived from a study of T-cell reconstitution after alpha-beta-depleted transplantation in children. Whole-study findings and limits: By about two months after transplant, alpha-beta T cells reportedly arose from several hundred graft clones that had expanded.

The V gene is TRBV28, the J gene TRBJ2-1, with TRBD1 matching 7 bases. This sequence was found in a boy under two years old who had a stem cell transplant for SCID, so the T cells may come from the graft donor. The specimen was PBMCs, mostly from graft donor cells, collected 360 days after TCRalphabeta/CD19-depleted stem cell transplant. CDR3 DNA sequence: TGTGCCAGCAGTTCACCAGACAGGGTCTCCTACAATGAGCAGTTCTTC. Amino acid sequence: CASSSPDRVSYNEQFF.